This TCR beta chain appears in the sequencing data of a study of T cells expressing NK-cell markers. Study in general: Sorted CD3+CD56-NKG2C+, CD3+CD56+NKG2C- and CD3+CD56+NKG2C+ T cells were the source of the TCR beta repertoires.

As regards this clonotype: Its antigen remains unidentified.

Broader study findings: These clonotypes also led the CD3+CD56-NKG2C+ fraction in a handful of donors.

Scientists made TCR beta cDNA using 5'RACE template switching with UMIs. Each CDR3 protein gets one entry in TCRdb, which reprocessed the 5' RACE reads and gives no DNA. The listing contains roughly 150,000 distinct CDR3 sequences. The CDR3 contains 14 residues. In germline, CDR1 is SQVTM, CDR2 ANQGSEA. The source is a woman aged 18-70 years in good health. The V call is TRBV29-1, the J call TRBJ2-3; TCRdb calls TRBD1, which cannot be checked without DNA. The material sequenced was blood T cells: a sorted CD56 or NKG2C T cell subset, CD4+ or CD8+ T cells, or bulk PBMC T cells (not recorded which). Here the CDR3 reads CSVDDRGVRDTQYF.